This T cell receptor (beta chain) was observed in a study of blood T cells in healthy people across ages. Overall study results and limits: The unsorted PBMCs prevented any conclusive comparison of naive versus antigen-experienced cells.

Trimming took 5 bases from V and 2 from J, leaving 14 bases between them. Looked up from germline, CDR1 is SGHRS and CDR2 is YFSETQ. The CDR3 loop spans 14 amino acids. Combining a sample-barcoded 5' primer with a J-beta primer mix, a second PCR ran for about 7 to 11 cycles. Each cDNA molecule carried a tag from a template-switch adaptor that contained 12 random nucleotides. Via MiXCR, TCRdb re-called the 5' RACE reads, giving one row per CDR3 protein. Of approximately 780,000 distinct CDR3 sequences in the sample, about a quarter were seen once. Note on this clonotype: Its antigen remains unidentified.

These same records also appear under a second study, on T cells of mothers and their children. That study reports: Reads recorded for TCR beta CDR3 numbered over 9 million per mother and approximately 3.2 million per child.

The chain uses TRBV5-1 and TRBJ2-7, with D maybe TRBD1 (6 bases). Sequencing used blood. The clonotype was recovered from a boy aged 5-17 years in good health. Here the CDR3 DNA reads TGCGCCAGCAGTCCCAGGGGCCTAACCTACGAGCAGTACTTC. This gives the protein CASSPRGLTYEQYF.